Below, 6 T cell receptor beta chains from the same sample are listed, as sequenced in a study of CXCR3-negative and CXCR3-positive naive CD8 T cells. Libraries of TRB cDNA were made by 5' RACE and carried UMIs. Each CDR3 protein gets one entry in TCRdb, which reprocessed the 5' RACE reads and gives no DNA. The specimen's table records about 90,000 distinct CDR3 sequences. The sample was naive CXCR3- CD8+ T cells from blood. Subset reported: CD45RO-CCR7+CD27+CD95- naive CD8+ T cells lacking CXCR3 (TNR3-). These TCRs come from a human donor in good health. Some clones in this sample may be carry-over from other donors' samples.

CDR3 amino acids: CSVTVMNTEAFF. The V and J genes are TRBV29-1 and TRBJ1-1. Per the germline V gene, CDR1 is SQVTM and CDR2 is ANQGSEA. The CDR3 has 12 residues.

The V and J genes are TRBV5-1 and TRBJ1-1. The CDR3 is made up of 14 amino acids. The germline V gene encodes CDR1 SGHRS and CDR2 YFSETQ. The CDR3 here is CASSLEVANTEAFF.

The chain links TRBV29-1 to TRBJ2-5; TCRdb's D call, TRBD2, is unchecked because there is no DNA. CDR3 length: 14 residues. CDR1 and CDR2 (germline): SQVTM, ANQGSEA. This CDR3 is CSVTGPEELETQYF.

The chain is built from TRBV4-1 and TRBJ1-3; TCRdb lists TRBD1, though no DNA is available to test this call. Germline loops: CDR1 MGHRA, CDR2 YSYEKL. This CDR3 is 15 amino acids long. This CDR3 reads CASSQDGDSGNTIYF.

The chain's CDR3 is CASGEVGQGHQPQHF. This chain uses TRBV12-3 or TRBV12-4 with TRBJ1-5; TCRdb proposes TRBD1, but this gene call is untestable without DNA. This CDR3 spans 15 amino acids.

The CDR3 is CSVDAGDYGYTF. The chain joins TRBV29-1 to TRBJ1-2; TCRdb indicates TRBD1, and absent DNA this call remains unverified. CDR3 length: 12 amino acids. Germline CDR1 and CDR2: SQVTM and ANQGSEA.